The clone carrying this TCR beta chain was seen a handful of times. Its antigen is unknown. This specimen belongs to a study of shared clonotypes between healthy human individuals. Points from the study as a whole: The authors sampled blood alone, and tissue repertoires likely differ.

Germline values: CDR1 MGHRA, CDR2 YSYEKL. This CDR3 is built from 15 residues. Trimming left V 0 bases short and J 4 bases short, with 12 bases between. Researchers drew on roughly 100 million PBMCs for genomic DNA from unsorted samples. Several immunoSEQ plates held equal portions of the genomic DNA taken from each subset. Some clones are missing from TCRdb's copy, which holds only in-frame ones; the method was immunoSEQ multiplex PCR. The top ten hold less than 15% of the sample, which has about 490,000 clones, roughly 78% seen once. The chain carries TRBV4-1 and TRBJ2-5; perhaps TRBD2 as D (5 bases). The material sequenced was PBMCs. The clonotype was recovered from a woman aged 40 to 55 in good health. Some clones in this sample may be carry-over from other donors' samples. In DNA form, the CDR3 reads TGCGCCAGCAGCCAAGATCCGGGGTGGGGAGAGACCCAGTACTTC. Its protein is CASSQDPGWGETQYF.